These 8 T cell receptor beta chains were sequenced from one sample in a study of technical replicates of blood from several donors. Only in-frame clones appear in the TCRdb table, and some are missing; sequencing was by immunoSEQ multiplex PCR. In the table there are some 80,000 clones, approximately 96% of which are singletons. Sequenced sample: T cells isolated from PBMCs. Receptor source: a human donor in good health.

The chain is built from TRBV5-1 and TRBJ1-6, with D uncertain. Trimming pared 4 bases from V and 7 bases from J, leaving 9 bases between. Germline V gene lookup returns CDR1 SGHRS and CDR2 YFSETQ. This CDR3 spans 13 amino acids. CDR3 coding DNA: TGCGCCAGCAGCCGTGCTAGGAATTCACCCCTCCACTTT. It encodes CASSRARNSPLHF.

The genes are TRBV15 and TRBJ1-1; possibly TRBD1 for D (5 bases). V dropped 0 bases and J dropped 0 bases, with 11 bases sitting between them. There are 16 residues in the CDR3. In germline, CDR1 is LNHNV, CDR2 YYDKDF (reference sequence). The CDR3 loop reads CATSRDPEGLNTEAFF. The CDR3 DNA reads TGTGCCACCAGCAGAGATCCGGAGGGACTGAACACTGAAGCTTTCTTT.

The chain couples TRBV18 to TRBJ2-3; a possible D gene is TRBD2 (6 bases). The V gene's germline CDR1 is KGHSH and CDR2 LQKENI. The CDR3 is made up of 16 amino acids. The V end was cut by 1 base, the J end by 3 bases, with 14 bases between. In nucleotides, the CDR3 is TGTGCCAGCTCACCACTGGATCTAGCGACAACAGATACGCAGTATTTT. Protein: CASSPLDLATTDTQYF.

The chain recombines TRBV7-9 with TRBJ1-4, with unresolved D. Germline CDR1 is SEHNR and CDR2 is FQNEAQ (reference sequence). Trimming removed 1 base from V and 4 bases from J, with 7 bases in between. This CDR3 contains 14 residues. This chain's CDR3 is CASSLGSLNEKLFF. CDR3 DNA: TGTGCCAGCAGCTTAGGTTCCCTTAATGAAAAACTGTTTTTT.

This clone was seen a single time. CDR3 amino acids: CASSSSGRAAYEQYF. CDR3 DNA sequence: TGTGCCAGCAGTTCAAGCGGGAGAGCAGCATACGAGCAGTACTTC. V is TRBV28 and J is TRBJ2-7; 8 bases agree with TRBD2. Germline CDR1 is MDHEN and CDR2 is SYDVKM. The J segment lost 4 bases and the V segment lost 4 bases, leaving 9 bases of the junction unmatched. This CDR3 spans 15 amino acids.

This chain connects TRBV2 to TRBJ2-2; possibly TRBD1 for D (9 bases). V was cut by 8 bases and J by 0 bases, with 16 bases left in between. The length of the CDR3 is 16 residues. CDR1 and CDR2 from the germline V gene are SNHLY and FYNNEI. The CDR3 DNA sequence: TGTGCCAGCCGGGAGGGACAGGGATCGAACACCGGGGAGCTGTTTTTT. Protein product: CASREGQGSNTGELFF.

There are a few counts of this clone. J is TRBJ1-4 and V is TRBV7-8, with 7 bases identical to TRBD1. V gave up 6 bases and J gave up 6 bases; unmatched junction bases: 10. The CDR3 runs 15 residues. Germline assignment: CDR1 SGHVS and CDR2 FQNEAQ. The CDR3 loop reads CASRFTGATDEKLFF. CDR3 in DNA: TGTGCCAGCAGATTTACAGGGGCGACTGATGAAAAACTGTTTTTT.

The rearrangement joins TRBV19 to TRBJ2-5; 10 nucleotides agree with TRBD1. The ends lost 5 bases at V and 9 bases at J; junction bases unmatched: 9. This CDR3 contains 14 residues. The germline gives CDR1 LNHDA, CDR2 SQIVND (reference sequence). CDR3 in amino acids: CASSPGQGGMAQYF. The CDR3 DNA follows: TGTGCCAGTAGTCCAGGACAGGGGGGAATGGCCCAGTACTTC.